These T cell receptor beta chains were read from a single sample in a study of blood T cell repertoires in COVID-19. The repertoire was sequenced with immunoSEQ multiplex PCR; TCRdb's copy has only in-frame clones and lacks some. The sample consists of over 200,000 clones, roughly nine tenths of them appearing once. The sequencing input was PBMCs or T cells enriched from blood (not recorded which). The receptors here all came from a human donor in a cohort exposed to, infected with or recovered from COVID-19 (not recorded which). The donor label of this sample is uncertain. Each CDR3 is given with its conserved first and last residue.

TRBJ2-7 | TRBV11-2 | CASSFGTGDYEQYF
TRBJ2-3 | TRBV11-2 | CASSLEVGLATDTQYF
TRBJ1-2 | TRBV18 | CASSPWRRGRLTHYGYTF
TRBJ2-3 | TRBV27 | CASSPWTSGGGTDTQYF
TRBJ2-5 | TRBV6-5 | CASRTQAGTFGAQYF
TRBJ1-2 | TRBV25-1 | CASSEAGGWGYTF
TRBJ1-4 | TRBV30 | CAWNRGTNEKLFF
TRBJ1-6 | TRBV7-9 | CASSLETGGNSPLHF
TRBJ1-2 | TRBV11-2 | CASSFGSYGYTF
TRBJ1-1 | TRBV9 | CASSAWDRDTEAFF
TRBJ1-2 | TRBV28 | CASSLLGLAYGYTF
TRBJ1-2 | TRBV27 | CASSLRVNIGADYGYTF
TRBJ2-1 | TRBV27 | CASSLGGYEQFF
TRBJ1-2 | TRBV24-1 | CATSERDSGYTF
TRBJ1-1 | TRBV7-9 | CASSSAFWGQPAISEAFF
TRBJ2-1 | TRBV30 | CAWRAGGMNEQFF
TRBJ2-1 | TRBV18 | CASSPDRGNEQFF
TRBJ1-3 | TRBV11-2 | CASSALRGQQTGNTIYF
TRBJ1-2 | TRBV7-9 | CASSLTRLDGYTF
TRBJ2-7 | TRBV5-5 | CASSTQGIYEQYF
TRBJ1-6 | TRBV18 | CASSPKGERSSYNSPLHF
TRBJ2-7 | TRBV25-1 | CASSEYKGAYEQYF
TRBJ1-5 | TRBV6-2/TRBV6-3 | CATRPGGLYQPQHF